This TCR beta chain was captured in a study of T cell changes during pregnancy in multiple sclerosis. Only in-frame clones appear in the TCRdb table, and some are missing; sequencing was by immunoSEQ multiplex PCR. The table has under 65,000 clones, 85% to 95% seen once. With V trimmed by 0 bases and J by 10 bases, 14 bases remained unmatched. The CDR3 has 16 residues. Germline assignment: CDR1 SGHAT and CDR2 FQNNGV. J is TRBJ2-7 and V is TRBV11-2, with 8 positions matching TRBD2. This TCR was sampled from a female donor in good health, enrolled as a control in a pregnancy study. The sequencing here drew on CD4+ T cells from peripheral blood mononuclear cells, taken after pregnancy. CDR3 amino acids: CASSLDWLAGYQPQYF. DNA for the CDR3: TGTGCCAGCAGCTTAGATTGGCTAGCGGGCTATCAACCCCAGTACTTC. The full variable domain, rest sourced from reference TRBV11-2 and TRBJ2-7, is EAGVAQSPRYKIIEKRQSVAFWCNPISGHATLYWYQQILGQGPKLLIQFQNNGVVDDSQLPKDRFSAERLKGVDSTLKIQPAKLEDSAVYLCASSLDWLAGYQPQYFGPGTRLTVT.